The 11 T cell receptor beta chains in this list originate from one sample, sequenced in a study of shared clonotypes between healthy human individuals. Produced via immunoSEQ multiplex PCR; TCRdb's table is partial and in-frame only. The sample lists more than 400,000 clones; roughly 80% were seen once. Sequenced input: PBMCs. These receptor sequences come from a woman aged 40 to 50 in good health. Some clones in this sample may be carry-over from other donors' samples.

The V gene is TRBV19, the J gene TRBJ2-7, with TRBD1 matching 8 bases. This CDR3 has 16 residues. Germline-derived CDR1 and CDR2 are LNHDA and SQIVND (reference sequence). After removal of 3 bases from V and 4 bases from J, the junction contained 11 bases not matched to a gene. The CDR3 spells CASSIRARTGRYEQYF. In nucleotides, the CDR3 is TGTGCCAGTAGTATCCGGGCTCGGACAGGGAGGTACGAGCAGTACTTC.

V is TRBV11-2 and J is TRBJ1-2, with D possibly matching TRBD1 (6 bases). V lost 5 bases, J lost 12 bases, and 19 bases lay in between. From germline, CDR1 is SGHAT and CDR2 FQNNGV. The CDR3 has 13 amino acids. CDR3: CASSQTGFYHDTF. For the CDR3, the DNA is TGTGCCAGCAGCCAGACAGGCTTTTATCATGACACCTTC.

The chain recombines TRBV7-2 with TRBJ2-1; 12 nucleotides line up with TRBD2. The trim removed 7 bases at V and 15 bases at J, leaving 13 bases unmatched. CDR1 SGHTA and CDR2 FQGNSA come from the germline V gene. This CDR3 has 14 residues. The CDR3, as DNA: TGTGCCAGCACCCCGGGACTAGCGGGCCTCAAGTGGTTCTTC. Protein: CASTPGLAGLKWFF.

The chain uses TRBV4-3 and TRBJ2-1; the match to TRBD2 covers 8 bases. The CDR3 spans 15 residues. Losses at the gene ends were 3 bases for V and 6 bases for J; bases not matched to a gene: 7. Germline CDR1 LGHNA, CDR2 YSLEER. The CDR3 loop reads CASSQGLGIPNEQFF. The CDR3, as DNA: TGCGCCAGCAGCCAGGGACTAGGCATCCCCAATGAGCAGTTCTTC.

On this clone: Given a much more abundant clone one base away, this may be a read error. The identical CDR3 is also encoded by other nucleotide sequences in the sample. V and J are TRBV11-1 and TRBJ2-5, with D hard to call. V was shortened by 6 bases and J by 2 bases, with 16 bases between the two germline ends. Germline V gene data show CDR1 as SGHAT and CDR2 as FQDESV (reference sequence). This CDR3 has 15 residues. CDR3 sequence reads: CASSGDNPSQETQYF. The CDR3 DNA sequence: TGTGCCAGCAGTGGCGACAACCCAAGTCAAGAGACCCAGTACTTC.

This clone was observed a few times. Written as DNA, the CDR3 is TGTGCCAGCAGTGAAACTAGCGGGCGGACCTACGAGCAGTACTTC. Protein sequence: CASSETSGRTYEQYF. V is TRBV6-1 and J is TRBJ2-7; 9 bases are a match to TRBD2. V lost 2 bases to trimming and J lost 2 bases; unmatched junction nucleotides: 4. The CDR3 has 15 residues. Germline loops: CDR1 MNHNS, CDR2 SASEGT.

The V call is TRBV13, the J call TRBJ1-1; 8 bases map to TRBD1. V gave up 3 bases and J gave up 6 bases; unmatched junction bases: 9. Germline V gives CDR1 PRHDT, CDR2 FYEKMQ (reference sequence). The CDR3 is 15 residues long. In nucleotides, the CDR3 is TGTGCCAGCAGCTTTTACCTAGACAGGGGACCTGAAGCTTTCTTT. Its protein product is CASSFYLDRGPEAFF.

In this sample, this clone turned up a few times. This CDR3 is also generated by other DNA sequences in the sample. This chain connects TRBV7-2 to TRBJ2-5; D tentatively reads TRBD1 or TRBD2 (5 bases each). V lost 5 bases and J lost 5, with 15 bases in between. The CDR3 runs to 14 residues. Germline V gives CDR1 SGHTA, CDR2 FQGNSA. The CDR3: CASSLTGRWETQYF. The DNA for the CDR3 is TGTGCCAGCAGCCTTACGGGGCGTTGGGAGACCCAGTACTTC.

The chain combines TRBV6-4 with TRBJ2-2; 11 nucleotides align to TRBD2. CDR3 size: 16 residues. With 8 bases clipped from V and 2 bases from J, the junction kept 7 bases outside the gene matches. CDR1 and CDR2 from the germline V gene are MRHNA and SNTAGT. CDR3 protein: CASSSGLAENTGELFF. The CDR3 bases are TGTGCCAGCTCTTCGGGACTAGCGGAAAACACCGGGGAGCTGTTTTTT.

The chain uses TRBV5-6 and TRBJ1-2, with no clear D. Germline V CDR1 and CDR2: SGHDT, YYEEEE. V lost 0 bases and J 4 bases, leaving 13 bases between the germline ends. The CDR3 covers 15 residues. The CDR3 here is CASSLGPGPSYGYTF. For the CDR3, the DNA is TGTGCCAGCAGCTTGGGTCCAGGCCCTTCCTATGGCTACACCTTC.

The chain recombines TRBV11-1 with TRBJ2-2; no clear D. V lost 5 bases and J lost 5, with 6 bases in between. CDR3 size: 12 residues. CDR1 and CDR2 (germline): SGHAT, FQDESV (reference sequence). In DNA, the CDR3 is TGTGCCAGCAGCGTAGGGACCGGGGAGCTGTTTTTT. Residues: CASSVGTGELFF.